What follows are 21 T cell receptor beta chains derived from one specimen sequenced in a study of Graves' ophthalmopathy and Graves' hyperthyroidism. RNA transcripts provided the template for amplifying TCR beta CDR3 regions. Second-round multiplex PCR came after a first-round RT-PCR that employed HTBI primers. Via MiXCR, TCRdb re-called the multiplex PCR reads, giving one row per CDR3 protein. The sample carries fewer than 650,000 distinct CDR3 sequences, 22% recorded once. The sequencing input was peripheral blood. The receptors originated from a woman under 30 with stable Graves' hyperthyroidism. Some clones in this sample may be carry-over from other donors' samples.

This clonotype has only a few counts. The chain combines TRBV4-1 with TRBJ1-1; D not certain. Trimming removed 1 base from V and 1 base from J, with 16 bases in between. CDR1 and CDR2 from the germline V gene are MGHRA and YSYEKL. CDR3 length: 17 residues. CDR3 in DNA: TGCGCCAGCAGCCAAGGATCTACGGGTACAAGGAACACTGAAGCTTTCTTT. This encodes CASSQGSTGTRNTEAFF.

Many counts were recorded for this clonotype. V and J are TRBV4-2 and TRBJ2-2; D is possibly TRBD2 (6 bases). Germline CDR1 LGHNA, CDR2 YNFKEQ. The CDR3 is 16 residues long. Trimming took 3 bases from V and 3 from J, leaving 14 bases between them. The CDR3 DNA follows: TGTGCCAGCAGCCACGGGGAGCGGAGGGACACCGGGGAGCTGTTTTTT. The encoded protein is CASSHGERRDTGELFF.

This clonotype showed up many times. The chain recombines TRBV12-3 or TRBV12-4 with TRBJ2-2; unclear D gene. The germline V and J ends were trimmed by 8 bases and 4 bases, with 8 bases remaining between them. CDR3 length: 12 residues. In nucleotides, the CDR3 is TGTGCCAGCTCGGAGATCACCGGGGAGCTGTTTTTT. Translated, it gives CASSEITGELFF.

This clonotype was found many times. This rearrangement joins TRBV4-1 to TRBJ2-7; 8 bases align to TRBD1. This CDR3 contains 15 residues. Germline values: CDR1 MGHRA, CDR2 YSYEKL. Trimming cost V 6 bases and J 5 bases; bases outside gene matches: 12. CDR3 nucleotides: TGCGCCAGCAGACCTCCGGGCAGGGGGCATAACGAGCAGTACTTC. This codes for CASRPPGRGHNEQYF.

This clonotype was observed a handful of times. The chain recombines TRBV6-1 with TRBJ1-6; tentatively, D is TRBD1 (5 bases). V lost 5 bases, J lost 10 bases, and 21 bases lay in between. From germline, CDR1 is MNHNS and CDR2 SASEGT. This CDR3 contains 16 residues. CDR3 region: CASSKPLWGYPSPLHF. In nucleotides, the CDR3 is TGTGCCAGCAGTAAACCCCTATGGGGGTACCCCTCACCCCTCCACTTT.

This clonotype was recorded many times. This rearrangement joins TRBV2 to TRBJ2-4; 7 bases are shared with TRBD1. The V segment lost 6 bases and the J segment 4 bases; nucleotides outside the gene matches: 9. CDR1 and CDR2 from the germline V gene are SNHLY and FYNNEI. The CDR3 has 15 residues. The CDR3 DNA follows: TGTGCCAGCAGCTCAAGACAGGGAGCGAAAAACATTCAGTACTTC. It is translated as CASSSRQGAKNIQYF.

This clonotype was seen at least ten times. This chain connects TRBV6-5 to TRBJ1-1; unclear D gene. Germline V gene lookup returns CDR1 MNHEY and CDR2 SVGAGI. CDR3 length: 15 residues. Trimming took off 0 bases at V and 3 bases at J, with 11 bases between the two ends. CDR3 in DNA: TGTGCCAGCAGTTACTCTACGGAAAGGCACACTGAAGCTTTCTTT. Translating it yields CASSYSTERHTEAFF.

This clonotype was observed at least ten times. V is TRBV10-3 and J is TRBJ2-7; TRBD1 might be the D (5 bases). Germline values: CDR1 ENHRY, CDR2 SYGVKD. With 3 bases removed from V and 0 bases from J, the gap between germline ends came to 9 bases. The CDR3 is made up of 14 amino acids. The CDR3 DNA follows: TGTGCCATCAGTGAAGGGGTCAGCTCCTACGAGCAGTACTTC. Protein sequence: CAISEGVSSYEQYF.

This clonotype was observed many times. CDR3 sequence: CSVLGLAEIYQETQYF. CDR3 DNA: TGCAGCGTCCTCGGACTAGCGGAAATCTACCAAGAGACCCAGTACTTC. This rearrangement joins TRBV29-1 to TRBJ2-5; 10 bases agree with TRBD2. V shed 6 bases, J shed 0 bases, and the junction held 10 bases outside the gene matches. CDR1 and CDR2 from the germline V gene are SQVTM and ANQGSEA. This CDR3 comprises 16 residues.

This clonotype was recorded at least ten times. This chain connects TRBV20-1 to TRBJ2-7; 7 positions match TRBD2. The CDR3 has 16 residues. Germline values: CDR1 DFQATT, CDR2 SNEGSKA (reference sequence). J lost 3 bases, V lost 0 bases, and 11 bases had no gene match. DNA for the CDR3: TGCAGTGCTAGAGATGGAGACGGGGGGTCCGACTACGAGCAGTACTTC. Translating it yields CSARDGDGGSDYEQYF.

Remarks on this clonotype: Germline and junction disagree at one end, which may indicate a read error. The gene calls are TRBV2 and TRBJ2-5, with D tentatively TRBD2 (6 bases). CDR3 length equals 14 residues. Looked up from germline, CDR1 is SNHLY and CDR2 is FYNNEI. The CDR3 DNA reads as TGTGCCTGCAGTTACGGGACTCGGGCGGAGACCCAGTACTTC. Translation gives CACSYGTRAETQYF.

Ten or more counts support this clonotype. V usage is TRBV9 and J usage is TRBJ2-7, with D possibly TRBD2 on 6 matching bases. The CDR3 is made up of 13 amino acids. Trimming took off 3 bases at V and 6 bases at J, with 13 bases between the two ends. CDR1 is SGDLS and CDR2 is YYNGEE in the germline V gene. The CDR3 loop reads CASSGWGDGEQYF. In DNA, the CDR3 is TGTGCCAGCAGCGGGTGGGGGGACGGCGAGCAGTACTTC.

The table lists this clonotype with many counts. V is TRBV20-1 and J is TRBJ2-2; possible D gene TRBD2, 6 bases. Germline-derived CDR1 and CDR2 are DFQATT and SNEGSKA (reference sequence). This CDR3 contains 15 residues. The V and J ends lost 0 bases and 1 base respectively, with 9 bases between them. The CDR3 nucleotides are TGCAGTGCTAGAGATGCGGAGGGGAACACCGGGGAGCTGTTTTTT. This encodes CSARDAEGNTGELFF.

The chain has TRBV6-2 or TRBV6-3 and TRBJ2-2; D ambiguous. Germline V gene sequence: CDR1 MNHEY, CDR2 SVGEGT. The V and J ends lost 2 bases and 10 bases respectively, with 8 bases between them. CDR3 size: 12 residues. CDR3 sequence (DNA): TGTGCCAGCAGTTACCCTTCCCCGGAGCTGTTTTTT. Translation: CASSYPSPELFF.

V is TRBV3-1 and J is TRBJ2-2; perhaps TRBD1 as D (5 bases). Germline CDR1 LGHDT, CDR2 YNNKEL (reference sequence). CDR3 length equals 14 residues. The V end lost 1 base, the J end lost 7 bases, and 10 bases lay between the germline ends. DNA for the CDR3: TGTGCCAGCAGCCAAGTGGGCAGGGTCGGGGAGCTGTTTTTT. This encodes CASSQVGRVGELFF.

Turning to this clonotype: The junction and the germline gene differ at one end; a read error may be behind it. The genes are TRBV14 and TRBJ1-1; 9 bases line up with TRBD1. Germline V gene sequence: CDR1 SGHDN, CDR2 FVKESK. There are 15 residues in the CDR3. CDR3 loop: CASSQTGTGNTEDFF. The CDR3 nucleotides read TGTGCCAGCAGCCAAACCGGGACAGGGAACACTGAAGATTTCTTT.

Points on this clonotype: Its ends do not fully match the called genes, so a read error is possible. The V call is TRBV5-1, the J call TRBJ1-3; D gene uncertain. The germline gives CDR1 SGHRS, CDR2 YFSETQ. The CDR3 length is 16 residues. CDR3 nucleotide sequence: TGCGCCAGCAGCTTTTATGACGGCCGCTCTGGAGACACCATATATTTT. Protein: CASSFYDGRSGDTIYF.

This clonotype was seen repeatedly, ten times or more. The chain couples TRBV20-1 to TRBJ1-3, with TRBD1 matching over 8 bases. The germline CDR1 and CDR2 sequences are DFQATT and SNEGSKA (reference sequence). This CDR3 spans 13 amino acids. V shed 4 bases and J 7 bases; nucleotides not matched to a gene: 6. CDR3 DNA: TGCAGTGCTATTGGGACAGGAGAGAACACCATATATTTT. Residues: CSAIGTGENTIYF.

There are a few counts of this clonotype. The rearrangement uses TRBV5-1 and TRBJ2-5, with D perhaps TRBD1 or TRBD2 (5 bases each). The CDR3 totals 13 residues. The germline gives CDR1 SGHRS, CDR2 YFSETQ. Trimming left V 7 bases short and J 0 bases short, with 10 bases between. The CDR3 nucleotides read TGCGCCAGCGACCTGGGGGACCAAGAGACCCAGTACTTC. Its protein product is CASDLGDQETQYF. Combining the CDR3 with reference TRBV5-1 and TRBJ2-5 gives the whole variable domain KAGVTQTPRYLIKTRGQQVTLSCSPISGHRSVSWYQQTPGQGLQFLFEYFSETQRNKGNFPGRFSGRQFSNSRSEMNVSTLELGDSALYLCASDLGDQETQYFGPGTRLLVL.

J is TRBJ2-7 and V is TRBV25-1; D is possibly TRBD1 (7 bases). Germline V lookup: CDR1 MGHDK, CDR2 SYGVNS. CDR3 length: 17 amino acids. Trimming removed 3 bases at V and 1 base at J, with 19 bases between. The CDR3 loop reads CASSEFGGTEISYEQYF. The CDR3 DNA is TGTGCCAGCAGTGAGTTCGGCGGGACAGAAATTTCCTACGAGCAGTACTTC.

This clonotype was observed at least ten times. Written as DNA, the CDR3 is TGTGCCAGCAGTCTGGGGGGACATACCTACGAGCAGTACTTC. It is translated as CASSLGGHTYEQYF. The J gene is TRBJ2-7, the V gene TRBV28; perhaps D is TRBD1 or TRBD2 (6 bases each). CDR3 size: 14 residues. V was clipped by 5 bases and J by 2 bases, with 13 bases between them. Per the germline V gene, CDR1 is MDHEN and CDR2 is SYDVKM.